A selection of T cell receptor beta chains follows, all from one sample in a study of T-cell memory formation after mild COVID-19. TCRdb re-analysed the 5' RACE reads in MiXCR, keeping a single row per CDR3 protein. Of a few hundred thousand distinct CDR3 sequences in the sample, approximately 16% were seen once. What was sequenced was PBMCs or a T cell subset sorted from them (not recorded which). The receptors shown here come from a man aged 18 to 35 who had mild COVID-19 (a few samples of this study predate the infection). Cell type and time point are not known. CDR3s include the opening cysteine and the closing phenylalanine or tryptophan. D genes are given only for firm matches. Rows give clone size only sometimes, using once, few, many, or a class for an expanded clone.

d_call	v_call	j_call	clone_size	cdr3_aa	cdr3_nt
.	TRBV7-2	TRBJ2-4	.	CASSLGGVVNIQYF	TGTGCCAGCAGCTTGGGCGGGGTGGTAAACATTCAGTACTTC
.	TRBV4-3	TRBJ1-5	few	CASSQGFNKDQPQHF	TGCGCCAGCAGCCAAGGCTTTAACAAAGATCAGCCCCAGCATTTT
.	TRBV12-3/TRBV12-4	TRBJ2-7	.	CASSLRKGVTYEQYF	TGTGCCAGCAGTTTAAGAAAGGGGGTAACCTACGAGCAGTACTTC
TRBD1	TRBV5-1	TRBJ1-6	.	CASSTVQRGRSDSPLHF	TGCGCCAGCAGCACCGTCCAAAGGGGGCGTTCGGATTCACCCCTCCACTTT
.	TRBV6-5	TRBJ1-4	.	CASSFAVETNEKLFF	TGTGCCAGCAGTTTCGCCGTGGAAACTAATGAAAAACTGTTTTTT
TRBD1	TRBV7-9	TRBJ2-3	few	CASSLAGQSLSSTDTQYF	TGTGCCAGCAGCTTAGCGGGACAGAGCCTTTCTAGCACAGATACGCAGTATTTT
.	TRBV6-4	TRBJ2-2	many	CASSEGTGELFF	TGTGCCAGCAGTGAGGGGACCGGGGAGCTGTTTTTT
TRBD2	TRBV20-1	TRBJ2-3	few	CSPGGIIDTQYF	TGCAGCCCGGGGGGGATCATAGATACGCAGTATTTT
TRBD1	TRBV7-2	TRBJ2-7	.	CASSLETGGYEQYF	TGTGCCAGCAGCTTAGAGACAGGGGGCTACGAGCAGTACTTC
.	TRBV12-3/TRBV12-4	TRBJ1-5	few	CASSYLLGDPNQPQHF	TGTGCCAGCAGCTATCTCCTTGGGGATCCGAATCAGCCCCAGCATTTT
.	TRBV29-1	TRBJ1-1	.	CSVDGGEAFF	TGCAGCGTTGATGGGGGTGAAGCTTTCTTT
.	TRBV25-1	TRBJ2-3	few	CASSEASESTDTQYF	TGTGCCAGCAGTGAAGCTAGCGAGAGCACAGATACGCAGTATTTT
.	TRBV5-6	TRBJ2-3	few	CASSLGTTADTQYF	TGTGCCAGCAGCTTGGGCACGACAGCAGATACGCAGTATTTT
TRBD1	TRBV5-1	TRBJ1-6	few	CASSPAGGDSPLHF	TGCGCCAGCAGCCCGGCAGGGGGTGACTCACCCCTCCACTTT
TRBD2	TRBV6-2/TRBV6-3	TRBJ2-1	.	CASRKTGGPGEQFF	TGTGCCAGCAGAAAAACGGGGGGGCCGGGTGAGCAGTTCTTC
TRBD1	TRBV6-4	TRBJ2-4	few	CASSQGQGAYIQYF	TGTGCCAGCAGCCAAGGACAGGGGGCGTACATTCAGTACTTC
TRBD1	TRBV4-3	TRBJ1-2	.	CASSQTGATNYGYTF	TGCGCCAGCAGCCAAACAGGGGCAACTAACTATGGCTACACCTTC
TRBD1	TRBV11-1	TRBJ1-5	.	CASSDGTGLGQPQHF	TGTGCCAGCAGCGATGGGACAGGGTTGGGTCAGCCCCAGCATTTT
.	TRBV6-2/TRBV6-3	TRBJ1-2	.	CASRFGGTYGYTF	TGTGCCAGCAGGTTCGGGGGGACCTATGGCTACACCTTC
TRBD1	TRBV4-1	TRBJ2-2	few	CASSHQQGIDTGELFF	TGCGCCAGCAGCCACCAACAGGGGATAGACACCGGGGAGCTGTTTTTT
.	TRBV23-1	TRBJ2-3	.	CASMDTDTQYF	TGCGCCAGCATGGACACAGATACGCAGTATTTT
TRBD1	TRBV4-3	TRBJ2-2	.	CASSLGQATGELFF	TGCGCCAGCAGCCTTGGACAGGCCACCGGGGAGCTGTTTTTT
.	TRBV5-1	TRBJ2-5	few	CASASQGGSGETQYF	TGCGCCAGCGCATCACAGGGTGGGTCTGGCGAGACCCAGTACTTC
TRBD1	TRBV6-2/TRBV6-3	TRBJ1-1	few	CASSPPPRGLPMNTEAFF	TGTGCCAGCAGTCCCCCGCCGAGGGGGCTCCCCATGAACACTGAAGCTTTCTTT
TRBD2	TRBV7-2	TRBJ2-7	.	CASSSPAGAAYEQYF	TGTGCCAGCAGCTCTCCAGCGGGGGCGGCCTACGAGCAGTACTTC
TRBD1	TRBV6-6	TRBJ1-1	many	CASSGGTVNTEAFF	TGTGCCAGCAGTGGGGGGACAGTGAACACTGAAGCTTTCTTT
.	TRBV7-2	TRBJ2-5	few	CASSLAWGAGAQETQYF	TGTGCCAGCAGCTTAGCGTGGGGTGCGGGGGCCCAAGAGACCCAGTACTTC
TRBD1	TRBV4-2	TRBJ2-3	many	CASSKDREATDTQYF	TGTGCCAGCAGCAAAGACAGGGAAGCGACAGATACGCAGTATTTT
.	TRBV2	TRBJ2-3	.	CASRRDDGVGTDTQYF	TGTGCCAGCAGACGGGACGATGGGGTGGGCACAGATACGCAGTATTTT
TRBD2	TRBV7-6	TRBJ2-5	few	CASSFTSGGYETQYF	TGTGCCAGCAGCTTCACTAGCGGGGGGTACGAGACCCAGTACTTC
TRBD1	TRBV4-1	TRBJ2-1	few	CASSQRQGNEQFF	TGCGCCAGCAGCCAGCGACAGGGAAATGAGCAGTTCTTC
TRBD1	TRBV4-3	TRBJ2-7	few	CASSQDRARTGTSEQYF	TGCGCCAGCAGCCAAGATAGGGCTCGGACAGGAACTTCCGAGCAGTACTTC
.	TRBV28	TRBJ2-5	.	CANYLQGGPQVSQYF	TGTGCCAACTATCTCCAGGGGGGGCCCCAAGTGAGCCAGTACTTC
.	TRBV3-1	TRBJ2-1	.	CASSQVKGEEQFF	TGTGCCAGCAGCCAAGTTAAAGGGGAAGAGCAGTTCTTC
TRBD1	TRBV12-3/TRBV12-4	TRBJ2-1	few	CASPTGADYNEQFF	TGTGCCAGTCCCACAGGGGCGGACTACAATGAGCAGTTCTTC
TRBD1	TRBV29-1	TRBJ2-5	few	CSVEDRGSETQYF	TGCAGCGTCGAGGACAGGGGAAGCGAGACCCAGTACTTC
.	TRBV6-6	TRBJ2-4	few	CASSLTANIQYF	TGTGCCAGCAGTTTGACAGCCAACATTCAGTACTTC
.	TRBV6-1	TRBJ1-1	few	CASSVANTEAFF	TGTGCCAGCAGTGTGGCGAACACTGAAGCTTTCTTT
TRBD2	TRBV7-6	TRBJ2-5	few	CASSLSSGGAQRAQYF	TGTGCCAGCAGCTTATCCAGCGGGGGTGCCCAACGGGCCCAGTACTTC
.	TRBV15	TRBJ2-1	many	CATSTPSQRANEQFF	TGTGCCACCAGCACCCCTTCTCAGCGAGCCAATGAGCAGTTCTTC
.	TRBV18	TRBJ1-2	few	CASSPLRGGYTF	TGTGCCAGCTCACCCCTCAGGGGCGGCTACACCTTC
TRBD2	TRBV6-6	TRBJ2-5	few	CASSYAGTSLETQYF	TGTGCCAGCAGTTACGCGGGGACTAGCTTAGAGACCCAGTACTTC
TRBD2	TRBV7-9	TRBJ2-1	few	CASRPGLAGALGNEQFF	TGTGCCAGCAGACCCGGACTAGCGGGGGCCCTTGGGAATGAGCAGTTCTTC
.	TRBV4-1	TRBJ1-3	few	CASSQAFKGTGNTIYF	TGCGCCAGCAGCCAAGCCTTTAAAGGGACTGGAAACACCATATATTTT
.	TRBV12-3/TRBV12-4	TRBJ1-5	few	CASSPPGDNQPQHF	TGTGCCAGCAGCCCACCGGGAGATAATCAGCCCCAGCATTTT
.	TRBV3-1	TRBJ2-2	.	CASRDFLDGELFF	TGTGCCAGCAGGGACTTCCTGGATGGGGAGCTGTTTTTT
.	TRBV5-1	TRBJ2-1	many	CASSLGITYNEQFF	TGCGCCAGCAGCTTGGGTATCACTTACAATGAGCAGTTCTTC
.	TRBV7-9	TRBJ2-1	.	CASSSTTSYEQFF	TGTGCCAGCAGCTCAACGACTAGTTATGAGCAGTTCTTC
.	TRBV5-1	TRBJ2-7	.	CASSLAKGQSSYEQYF	TGCGCCAGCAGCTTGGCCAAGGGTCAGAGCTCCTACGAGCAGTACTTC
TRBD1	TRBV3-1	TRBJ1-4	.	CASSDQGQIGEKLFF	TGTGCCAGCAGCGACCAGGGACAGATTGGAGAAAAACTGTTTTTT
.	TRBV12-3/TRBV12-4	TRBJ2-2	few	CASSQAGNTGELFF	TGTGCCAGCTCGCAGGCCGGGAACACCGGGGAGCTGTTTTTT
TRBD1	TRBV29-1	TRBJ2-7	.	CSVELRTGGVYEQYF	TGCAGCGTTGAATTAAGGACAGGTGGGGTTTACGAGCAGTACTTC
.	TRBV5-6	TRBJ1-2	few	CASSLVGLPNYGYTF	TGTGCCAGCAGCTTGGTAGGACTCCCTAACTATGGCTACACCTTC
.	TRBV12-5	TRBJ2-1	few	CASGSPSVQDEQFF	TGTGCTAGTGGATCTCCATCGGTACAGGATGAGCAGTTCTTC
.	TRBV11-2	TRBJ2-2	.	CASSQDGPNTGELFF	TGTGCCAGCAGCCAGGACGGTCCGAACACCGGGGAGCTGTTTTTT
.	TRBV12-3/TRBV12-4	TRBJ1-1	.	CASSLGGSPRNTEAFF	TGTGCCAGCAGTTTAGGGGGGTCCCCTCGGAACACTGAAGCTTTCTTT
.	TRBV7-3	TRBJ2-1	many	CASSPYAPRTLYSYNEQFF	TGTGCCAGCAGCCCATATGCCCCCAGGACTTTATACTCCTACAATGAGCAGTTCTTC
.	TRBV4-1	TRBJ1-4	once	CASSQTRAEGEKLFF	TGCGCCAGCAGCCAAACTCGGGCCGAGGGTGAAAAACTGTTTTTT
.	TRBV7-2	TRBJ1-1	few	CASISFEGGGTEAFF	TGTGCCAGCATCTCGTTCGAGGGGGGTGGCACTGAAGCTTTCTTT